In its sample, the clone carrying this T cell receptor (beta chain) was seen many times. Germline assignment: CDR1 LGHNA and CDR2 YNFKEQ. V was pared by 0 bases and J by 6 bases, with 6 bases of the junction left unmatched. This CDR3 is 15 amino acids long. This sample stems from a study of T cells in Graves' hyperthyroidism and ophthalmopathy. Using RNA transcripts as the source, TCR beta CDR3 regions were amplified. The HTBI set primed first-round TCR CDR3 RT-PCR. TCRdb analysed the multiplex PCR reads with MiXCR anew, one entry per CDR3 protein. The sample shows a few hundred thousand distinct CDR3 sequences, roughly 14% of them seen only once. Graves' hyperthyroidism was deemed stable absent ophthalmopathy progression within 18 months. PBMCs stemmed from about 9.5 ml fresh peripheral blood.

The source material was blood. This TCR derives from a woman aged 30 to 39 with Graves' hyperthyroidism. V is TRBV4-2 and J is TRBJ2-3, with 7 bases identical to TRBD2. Here the CDR3 DNA reads TGTGCCAGCAGCCAAGAGAGAGTGGGAGGGGATACGCAGTATTTT. Protein: CASSQERVGGDTQYF.